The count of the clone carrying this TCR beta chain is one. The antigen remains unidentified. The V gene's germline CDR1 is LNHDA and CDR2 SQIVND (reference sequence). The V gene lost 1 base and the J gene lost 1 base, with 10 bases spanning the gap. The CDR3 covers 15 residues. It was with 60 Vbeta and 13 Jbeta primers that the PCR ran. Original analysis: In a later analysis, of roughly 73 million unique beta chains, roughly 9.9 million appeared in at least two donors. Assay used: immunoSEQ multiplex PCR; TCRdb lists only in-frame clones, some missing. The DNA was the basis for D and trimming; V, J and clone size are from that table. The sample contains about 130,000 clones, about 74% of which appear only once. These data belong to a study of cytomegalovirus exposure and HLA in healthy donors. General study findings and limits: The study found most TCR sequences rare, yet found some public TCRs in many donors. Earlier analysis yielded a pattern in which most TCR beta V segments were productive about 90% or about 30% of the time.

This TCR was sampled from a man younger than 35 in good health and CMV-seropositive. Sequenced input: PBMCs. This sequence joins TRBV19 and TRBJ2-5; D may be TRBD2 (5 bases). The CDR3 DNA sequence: TGTGCCAGTAGTATAGGGCAGGAGGCCCAAGAGACCCAGTACTTC. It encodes CASSIGQEAQETQYF.